This TCR beta chain was sequenced in a study of T cells expressing NK-cell markers. Looking at the study overall: Sorted CD3+CD56-NKG2C+, CD3+CD56+NKG2C+ and CD3+CD56+NKG2C- T cells supplied the TCR beta repertoires.

Reprocessing the 5' RACE reads, TCRdb reports a single entry for every CDR3 protein and omits DNA. The sample has roughly 180,000 distinct CDR3 sequences; the top ten hold around 18%. The sequence came from a woman between 18 and 70 years old in good health. The source material was blood T cells: a sorted CD56 or NKG2C T cell subset, CD4+ or CD8+ T cells, or bulk PBMC T cells (not recorded which).

CDR3 protein: CATEMGGSYEQYF. This chain uses TRBV10-3 with TRBJ2-7. CDR3 length: 13 residues. The germline CDR1 and CDR2 sequences are ENHRY and SYGVKD.